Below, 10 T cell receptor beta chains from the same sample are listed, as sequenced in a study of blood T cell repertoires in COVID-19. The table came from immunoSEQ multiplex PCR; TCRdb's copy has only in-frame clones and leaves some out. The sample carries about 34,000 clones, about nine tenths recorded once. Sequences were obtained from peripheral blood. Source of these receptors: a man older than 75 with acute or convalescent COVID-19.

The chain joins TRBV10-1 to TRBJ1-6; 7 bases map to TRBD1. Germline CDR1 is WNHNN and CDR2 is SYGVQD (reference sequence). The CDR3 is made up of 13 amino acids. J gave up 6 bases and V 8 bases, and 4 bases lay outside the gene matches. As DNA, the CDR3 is TGCGCCAGCGGGGACAGCCTTAATTCACCCCTCCACTTT. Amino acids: CASGDSLNSPLHF.

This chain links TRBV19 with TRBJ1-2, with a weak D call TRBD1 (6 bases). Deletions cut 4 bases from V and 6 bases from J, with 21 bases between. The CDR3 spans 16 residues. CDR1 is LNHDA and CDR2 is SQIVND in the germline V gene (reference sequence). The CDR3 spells CASSNRPRGHYDGYTF. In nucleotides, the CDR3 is TGTGCCAGTAGTAACCGACCCAGGGGACATTACGATGGCTACACCTTC. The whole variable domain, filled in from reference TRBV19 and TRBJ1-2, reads DGGITQSPKYLFRKEGQNVTLSCEQNLNHDAMYWYRQDPGQGLRLIYYSQIVNDFQKGDIAEGYSVSREKKESFPLTVTSAQKNPTAFYLCASSNRPRGHYDGYTFGSGTRLTVV.

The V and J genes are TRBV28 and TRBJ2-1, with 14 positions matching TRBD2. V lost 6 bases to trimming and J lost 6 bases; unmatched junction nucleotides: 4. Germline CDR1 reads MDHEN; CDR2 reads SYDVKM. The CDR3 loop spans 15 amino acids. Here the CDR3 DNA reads TGTGCCAGCAGAGGGACTAGCGGGGGCCGCAATGAGCAGTTCTTC. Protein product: CASRGTSGGRNEQFF. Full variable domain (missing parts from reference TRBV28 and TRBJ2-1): DVKVTQSSRYLVKRTGEKVFLECVQDMDHENMFWYRQDPGLGLRLIYFSYDVKMKEKGDIPEGYSVSREKKERFSLILESASTNQTSMYLCASRGTSGGRNEQFFGPGTRLTVL.

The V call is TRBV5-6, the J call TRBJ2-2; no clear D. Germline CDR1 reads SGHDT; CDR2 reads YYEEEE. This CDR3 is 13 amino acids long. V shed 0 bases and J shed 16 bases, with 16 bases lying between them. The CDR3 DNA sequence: TGTGCCAGCAGCTTGGGTCCGGAGAGAGAGTGGTTTTTT. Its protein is CASSLGPEREWFF.

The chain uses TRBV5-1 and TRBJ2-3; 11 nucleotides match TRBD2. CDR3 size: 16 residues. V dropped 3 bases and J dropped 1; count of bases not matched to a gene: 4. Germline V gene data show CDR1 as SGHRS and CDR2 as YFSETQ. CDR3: CASSWVGLAGTDTQYF. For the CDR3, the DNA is TGCGCCAGCAGCTGGGTGGGACTAGCGGGCACAGATACGCAGTATTTT.

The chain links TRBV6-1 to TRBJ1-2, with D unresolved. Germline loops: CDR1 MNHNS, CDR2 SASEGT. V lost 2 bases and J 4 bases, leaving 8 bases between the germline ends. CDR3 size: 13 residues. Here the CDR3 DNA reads TGTGCCAGCAGTGAACTAGCGTCCTATGGCTACACCTTC. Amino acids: CASSELASYGYTF.

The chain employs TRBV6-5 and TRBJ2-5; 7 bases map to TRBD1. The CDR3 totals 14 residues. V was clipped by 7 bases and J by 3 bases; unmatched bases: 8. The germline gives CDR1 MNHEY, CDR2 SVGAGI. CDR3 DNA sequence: TGTGCCAGCAAGCCCAGGGGGTCTGAAGAGACCCAGTACTTC. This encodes CASKPRGSEETQYF.

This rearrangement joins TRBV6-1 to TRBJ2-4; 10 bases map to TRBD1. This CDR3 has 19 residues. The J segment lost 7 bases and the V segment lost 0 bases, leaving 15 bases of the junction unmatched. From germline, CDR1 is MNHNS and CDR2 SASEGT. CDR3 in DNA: TGTGCCAGCAGTGAAGCGTTTGTGGCCTGGGGACAGGGGAGGAACATTCAGTACTTC. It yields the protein CASSEAFVAWGQGRNIQYF.

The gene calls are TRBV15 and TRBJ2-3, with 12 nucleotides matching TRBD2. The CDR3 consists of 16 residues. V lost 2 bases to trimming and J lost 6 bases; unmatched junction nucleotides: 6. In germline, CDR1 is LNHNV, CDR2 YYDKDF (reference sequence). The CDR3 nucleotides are TGTGCCACCAGCAGACTTCTAGCGGGGGGGCAGGATACGCAGTATTTT. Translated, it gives CATSRLLAGGQDTQYF. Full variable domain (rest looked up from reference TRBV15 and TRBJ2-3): DAMVIQNPRYQVTQFGKPVTLSCSQTLNHNVMYWYQQKSSQAPKLLFHYYDKDFNNEADTPDNFQSRRPNTSFCFLDIRSPGLGDTAMYLCATSRLLAGGQDTQYFGPGTRLTVL.

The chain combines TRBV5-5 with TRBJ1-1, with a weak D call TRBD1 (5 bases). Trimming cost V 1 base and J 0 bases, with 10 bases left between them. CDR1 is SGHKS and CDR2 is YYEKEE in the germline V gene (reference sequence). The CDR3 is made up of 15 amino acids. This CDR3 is CASSLQGGLNTEAFF. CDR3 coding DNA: TGTGCCAGCAGCTTGCAGGGAGGTTTGAACACTGAAGCTTTCTTT.